A selection of T cell receptor beta chains follows, all from one sample in a study of blood T cell repertoires in COVID-19. TCRdb keeps only in-frame clones here, not all; method: immunoSEQ multiplex PCR. This table holds 60,000 to 85,000 clones, roughly 84% found once. Sequenced material: peripheral blood. The source is a man in his 60s with COVID-19, enrolled during active disease. Both conserved end residues are part of each CDR3. D genes are given only for firm matches. Some rows have no size entry. The others give once, few or many, or a class for an expanded clone.

TRBJ2-1 TRBD2 TRBV5-1 . TGCGCCAGCAGCCCCCGGACTAGCGGGGGAAATGAGCAGTTCTTC CASSPRTSGGNEQFF
TRBJ2-2 TRBD1 TRBV3-1/TRBV3-2 . TGTGCCAGCAGCCGGGACAGGCCAATCGGGGAGCTGTTTTTT CASSRDRPIGELFF
TRBJ2-5 . TRBV7-9 once TGTGCCAGCAGTACCTTTCGACAGCCAGAGACCCAGTACTTC CASSTFRQPETQYF
TRBJ1-3 . TRBV6-6 . TGTGCCAGCAACCGGCGGGGGACTGGAAACACCATATATTTT CASNRRGTGNTIYF
TRBJ2-5 TRBD1 TRBV6-5 . TGTGCCAGCAGTTACGGGGACAGCTCCGAAGAGACCCAGTACTTC CASSYGDSSEETQYF
TRBJ2-1 TRBD1 TRBV7-2 . TGTGCCAGCAGCTCCGTACCCTCCGGGACAGGGGGCCGGGAGCAGTTCTTC CASSSVPSGTGGREQFF
TRBJ1-1 TRBD1 TRBV29-1 . TGCAGCGTCTGGACAGGGGGCTTGGGCACTGAAGCTTTCTTT CSVWTGGLGTEAFF
TRBJ2-7 TRBD1 TRBV3-1/TRBV3-2 . TGTGCCAGCAGCCAAGTGTACCAGGGGGCAGACGAGCAGTACTTC CASSQVYQGADEQYF
TRBJ2-7 TRBD1 TRBV7-9 once TGTGCCAGCAGCTTATACCGGGACAGATCATACTCGGGCGAGCAGTACTTC CASSLYRDRSYSGEQYF
TRBJ2-1 TRBD2 TRBV18 . TGTGCCAGCTCACCAGTGACTAGCGGGGGAAGCTCCTACAATGAGCAGTTCTTC CASSPVTSGGSSYNEQFF
TRBJ1-1 . TRBV30 . TGTGCCAGAGGGGGTGTCACTGAAGCTTTCTTT CARGGVTEAFF
TRBJ2-7 . TRBV5-6 . TGTGCCAGCAGCTTGTGGGGCTACAGGGCGCCATCCTACGAGCAGTACTTC CASSLWGYRAPSYEQYF
TRBJ2-5 . TRBV29-1 . TGCAGCGTTGTAGCCCCCACGGGGGAGACCCAGTACTTC CSVVAPTGETQYF
TRBJ1-6 . TRBV10-2 . TGCGCCAGCAGTCCAGGTGGACTAAACTCACCCCTCCACTTT CASSPGGLNSPLHF
TRBJ2-3 . TRBV5-1 . TGCGCCAGCAGCTTGGTTGGTTCTGGGAGTCGGGATACGCAGTATTTT CASSLVGSGSRDTQYF
TRBJ2-5 . TRBV25-1 . TGTGCCAGCAGTGATCCCCGGGTGCTGGAGGAGACCCAGTACTTC CASSDPRVLEETQYF
TRBJ2-3 . TRBV28 . TGTGCCAGCAGTCAGTCAGCGAATACGCAGTATTTT CASSQSANTQYF
TRBJ1-1 . TRBV5-4 . TGTGCCAGCAGCTCACAGGGTATTGGGAACACTGAAGCTTTCTTT CASSSQGIGNTEAFF
TRBJ2-2 TRBD2 TRBV7-9 few TGTGCCAGCAGCTCGCCGACTAGCGGGGCCGCTGGGAGGAGCGGGGAGCTGTTTTTT CASSSPTSGAAGRSGELFF
TRBJ2-3 . TRBV27 . TGTGCCAGCAGTTTCGTGGGGGGGGCTCAAACAGATACGCAGTATTTT CASSFVGGAQTDTQYF
TRBJ1-6 TRBD1 TRBV19 . TGTGCCAGTAGCCGGGGGACAGGGGGCCACAATTCACCCCTCCACTTT CASSRGTGGHNSPLHF
TRBJ2-1 TRBD2 TRBV5-4 once TGTGCCAGCAGCTCACCGACTAGCGGGGGCCCATACAATGAGCAGTTCTTC CASSSPTSGGPYNEQFF
TRBJ2-5 TRBD2 TRBV2 once TGTGCCAGCACCCGGGACTATGGGACCCAGTACTTC CASTRDYGTQYF
TRBJ2-1 . TRBV7-3 . TGTGCCAGCAGCTTCTCCGAGTACAATGAGCAGTTCTTC CASSFSEYNEQFF
TRBJ1-3 . TRBV7-9 . TGTGCCAGCAGCCCAGACGGACTACTTGGAAACACCATATATTTT CASSPDGLLGNTIYF
TRBJ2-1 . TRBV5-1 once TGCGCCAGCAGCTCGCAGGTGAGCTCCTACAATGAGCAGTTCTTC CASSSQVSSYNEQFF
TRBJ2-7 TRBD2 TRBV30 . TGTGCCTGGAGTATGGGGGGGTTCGAGGAGCAGTACTTC CAWSMGGFEEQYF